Below, 21 T cell receptor beta chains from the same sample are listed, as sequenced in a study of T cell responses to AZD1222 COVID-19 vaccine. Profiling relied on immunoSEQ multiplex PCR, and the TCRdb table lists in-frame clones only, not all of them. The sample holds about 120,000 clones, about 93% seen once. This sample comprised peripheral blood, obtained 28 days after the second dose of the MenACWY control vaccine. The receptors were sampled from an adult who received the MenACWY meningococcal vaccine as a control.

This chain links TRBV28 with TRBJ2-4; no reliable D call. CDR3 length: 15 amino acids. The V gene lost 6 bases and the J gene lost 0 bases, with 12 bases spanning the gap. CDR1 is MDHEN and CDR2 is SYDVKM in the germline V gene. The chain's CDR3 is CASSGIQIAKNIQYF. The DNA of the CDR3 is TGTGCCAGCAGCGGCATACAGATAGCCAAAAACATTCAGTACTTC.

The chain recombines TRBV6-5 with TRBJ2-2; TRBD2 is a possible D gene (7 bases). Germline CDR1 and CDR2: MNHEY and SVGAGI. The V end was cut by 10 bases, the J end by 3 bases, with 18 bases between. The CDR3 is 15 amino acids. This chain's CDR3 is CATARGGPHTGELFF. The CDR3 DNA reads TGTGCCACCGCGAGGGGGGGCCCCCACACCGGGGAGCTGTTTTTT.

J is TRBJ1-6 and V is TRBV27, with D hard to call. This CDR3 is built from 13 residues. Germline values: CDR1 MNHEY, CDR2 SMNVEV (reference sequence). V dropped 5 bases and J dropped 6 bases, with 8 bases sitting between them. The CDR3 sequence is CASSIGRNSPLHF. CDR3 bases: TGTGCCAGCAGTATAGGGCGTAATTCACCCCTCCACTTT.

The rearrangement links TRBV6-5 to TRBJ2-7, with 10 bases lining up with TRBD1. The CDR3 runs 13 residues. Losses at the gene ends were 7 bases for V and 6 bases for J; bases not matched to a gene: 6. The germline CDR1 and CDR2 sequences are MNHEY and SVGAGI. The CDR3 loop reads CASKDGTGVEQYV. In DNA, the CDR3 is TGTGCCAGCAAGGACGGGACAGGGGTCGAGCAGTACGTC.

The chain combines TRBV5-5 with TRBJ1-1, with D perhaps TRBD1 (6 bases). CDR3 length: 17 residues. Trimming shortened V by 0 bases and J by 0 bases, and 15 bases separated the two germline ends. CDR1 SGHKS and CDR2 YYEKEE come from the germline V gene (reference sequence). CDR3 sequence: CASSLGQGYNLNTEAFF. The CDR3 DNA is TGTGCCAGCAGCTTGGGCCAGGGGTATAATTTGAACACTGAAGCTTTCTTT.

The chain couples TRBV27 to TRBJ2-1; the D gene could be TRBD1 or TRBD2 (5 bases each). The CDR3 has 17 residues. Germline CDR1 is MNHEY and CDR2 is SMNVEV (reference sequence). V lost 2 bases and J lost 3, with 17 bases in between. For the CDR3, the DNA is TGTGCCAGCAGTTTAGAGGGACCATCCGGGGTCTACAATGAGCAGTTCTTC. Translated: CASSLEGPSGVYNEQFF.

This clone was found once. The V and J genes are TRBV5-1 and TRBJ2-1, with D possibly being TRBD2 (6 bases). The CDR3 is 13 residues long. CDR1 SGHRS and CDR2 YFSETQ come from the germline V gene. Trimming removed 2 bases from V and 8 bases from J, with 11 bases in between. The CDR3 DNA reads as TGCGCCAGCAGCTTCGGGGGAGCCGATGAGCAGTTCTTC. Translation: CASSFGGADEQFF.

The chain carries TRBV5-5 and TRBJ1-2; TRBD1 aligns across 7 bases. The CDR3 consists of 14 residues. In germline, CDR1 is SGHKS, CDR2 YYEKEE (reference sequence). The ends lost 4 bases at V and 10 bases at J; junction bases unmatched: 13. CDR3 region: CASSGTAPDLVYTF. CDR3 sequence (DNA): TGTGCCAGCAGCGGGACAGCCCCGGATCTTGTCTACACCTTC. Together with reference TRBV5-5 and TRBJ1-2, the CDR3 gives the full variable domain: DAGVTQSPTHLIKTRGQQVTLRCSPISGHKSVSWYQQVLGQGPQFIFQYYEKEERGRGNFPDRFSARQFPNYSSELNVNALLLGDSALYLCASSGTAPDLVYTFGSGTRLTVV.

V is TRBV12-3 or TRBV12-4 and J is TRBJ1-4; no clear D. Deletions cut 3 bases from V and 7 bases from J, with 9 bases between. This CDR3 comprises 13 residues. The CDR3 protein is CASSFVPSEKLFF. CDR3 nucleotide sequence: TGTGCCAGCAGTTTCGTCCCAAGTGAAAAACTGTTTTTT.

This chain links TRBV2 with TRBJ1-2, with D tentatively TRBD1 (5 bases). Germline V lookup: CDR1 SNHLY, CDR2 FYNNEI. CDR3 length equals 14 residues. V dropped 2 bases and J dropped 3 bases, with 10 bases sitting between them. CDR3 sequence: CASSEREGDYGYTF. CDR3 nucleotides: TGTGCCAGCAGTGAAAGGGAAGGGGACTATGGCTACACCTTC.

V usage is TRBV7-6 and J usage is TRBJ1-1, with TRBD1 matching over 12 bases. Trimming cost V 2 bases and J 6 bases; bases outside gene matches: 10. CDR3 length: 17 residues. Per the germline V gene, CDR1 is SGHVS and CDR2 is FNYEAQ. The CDR3 is CASSLLAGTGGFPEAFF. CDR3 DNA: TGTGCCAGCAGCTTACTTGCGGGGACAGGGGGCTTTCCTGAAGCTTTCTTT.

The V and J genes are TRBV7-2 and TRBJ1-1; D perhaps matches TRBD1 (6 bases). CDR1 and CDR2 (germline): SGHTA, FQGNSA. V shed 3 bases and J shed 4 bases, with 9 bases lying between them. The CDR3 consists of 13 residues. CDR3 residues: CASSFARGTEAFF. The CDR3 DNA reads TGTGCCAGCAGCTTTGCCAGGGGCACTGAAGCTTTCTTT. Full variable domain (rest looked up from reference TRBV7-2 and TRBJ1-1): GAGVSQSPSNKVTEKGKDVELRCDPISGHTALYWYRQSLGQGLEFLIYFQGNSAPDKSGLPSDRFSAERTGGSVSTLTIQRTQQEDSAVYLCASSFARGTEAFFGQGTRLTVV.

V is TRBV27 and J is TRBJ1-2; no clear D gene. V was cut by 6 bases and J by 8 bases, with 13 bases left in between. Germline loops: CDR1 MNHEY, CDR2 SMNVEV (reference sequence). This CDR3 has 12 residues. The CDR3 nucleotides are TGTGCCAGCAGAGAGTTGGACGGAGGCTACACCTTC. It encodes CASRELDGGYTF.

V usage is TRBV28 and J usage is TRBJ2-3; D could derive from TRBD1 or TRBD2 (6 bases each). V was trimmed by 10 bases and J by 0 bases, leaving 20 bases between them. The CDR3 length is 16 residues. Germline V gives CDR1 MDHEN, CDR2 SYDVKM. CDR3 region: CATTLLGGPSTDTQYF. The CDR3 coding sequence is TGTGCCACTACCCTGTTAGGGGGGCCTAGCACAGATACGCAGTATTTT.

V gene TRBV28 combines with J gene TRBJ2-2; D gene ambiguous. Germline assignment: CDR1 MDHEN and CDR2 SYDVKM. The CDR3 covers 17 residues. V was trimmed by 1 base and J by 5 bases, leaving 17 bases between them. CDR3 DNA: TGTGCCAGCAGTTTATACGTGTCCAGGATTTCTACCGGGGAGCTGTTTTTT. Amino acid sequence: CASSLYVSRISTGELFF.

The chain employs TRBV6-5 and TRBJ1-1; D remains ambiguous. The V gene lost 4 bases and the J gene lost 1 base, with 16 bases spanning the gap. The length of the CDR3 is 16 residues. Germline CDR1 reads MNHEY; CDR2 reads SVGAGI. The CDR3: CASSSATMGTNTEAFF. Here the CDR3 DNA reads TGTGCCAGCAGTTCCGCCACGATGGGCACGAACACTGAAGCTTTCTTT.

The chain recombines TRBV24-1 with TRBJ1-2; the match to TRBD1 covers 8 bases. The CDR3 covers 14 residues. V dropped 6 bases and J dropped 5; count of bases not matched to a gene: 7. The germline V gene encodes CDR1 KGHDR and CDR2 SFDVKD. CDR3 sequence (DNA): TGTGCCACCAGTTATGGGACAGGCGGGTATGGCTACACCTTC. This translates into CATSYGTGGYGYTF.

CDR3 bases: TGTGCCAGTAGTATGAGGGCTAGCGGGGACAATGAGCAGTTCTTC. Residues: CASSMRASGDNEQFF. The chain couples TRBV19 to TRBJ2-1; 9 nucleotides agree with TRBD2. The V and J ends lost 3 bases and 5 bases, in that order; junction bases with no gene match: 5. Germline-derived CDR1 and CDR2 are LNHDA and SQIVND (reference sequence). The CDR3 has 15 amino acids. Combining the CDR3 with reference TRBV19 and TRBJ2-1 gives the whole variable domain DGGITQSPKYLFRKEGQNVTLSCEQNLNHDAMYWYRQDPGQGLRLIYYSQIVNDFQKGDIAEGYSVSREKKESFPLTVTSAQKNPTAFYLCASSMRASGDNEQFFGPGTRLTVL.

This rearrangement joins TRBV7-3 to TRBJ2-7; D ambiguous. Trimming shortened V by 1 base and J by 1 base, and 5 bases separated the two germline ends. The CDR3 length is 13 residues. Germline V gene lookup returns CDR1 SGHTA and CDR2 FQGTGA. CDR3 DNA: TGTGCCAGCAGCTTAAAAGCGTCCTACGAGCAGTACTTC. It is translated as CASSLKASYEQYF.

V and J are TRBV28 and TRBJ1-1; no definite D call. Germline V gives CDR1 MDHEN, CDR2 SYDVKM. V gave up 7 bases and J gave up 4 bases, with 19 bases separating them. The length of the CDR3 is 15 residues. CDR3 coding DNA: TGTGCCAGCAACGTACGGGGTCTCATCAGCACTGAAGCTTTCTTT. It specifies CASNVRGLISTEAFF.

CDR3 protein: CASSIGPGTEAFF. CDR3 nucleotides: TGTGCCAGTAGTATAGGTCCGGGAACTGAAGCTTTCTTT. V is TRBV19 and J is TRBJ1-1; no clear D gene. Trimming cost V 1 base and J 5 bases, with 8 bases left between them. Germline V gene lookup returns CDR1 LNHDA and CDR2 SQIVND (reference sequence). There are 13 residues in the CDR3. Filled out from reference TRBV19 and TRBJ1-1, the complete variable domain reads DGGITQSPKYLFRKEGQNVTLSCEQNLNHDAMYWYRQDPGQGLRLIYYSQIVNDFQKGDIAEGYSVSREKKESFPLTVTSAQKNPTAFYLCASSIGPGTEAFFGQGTRLTVV.